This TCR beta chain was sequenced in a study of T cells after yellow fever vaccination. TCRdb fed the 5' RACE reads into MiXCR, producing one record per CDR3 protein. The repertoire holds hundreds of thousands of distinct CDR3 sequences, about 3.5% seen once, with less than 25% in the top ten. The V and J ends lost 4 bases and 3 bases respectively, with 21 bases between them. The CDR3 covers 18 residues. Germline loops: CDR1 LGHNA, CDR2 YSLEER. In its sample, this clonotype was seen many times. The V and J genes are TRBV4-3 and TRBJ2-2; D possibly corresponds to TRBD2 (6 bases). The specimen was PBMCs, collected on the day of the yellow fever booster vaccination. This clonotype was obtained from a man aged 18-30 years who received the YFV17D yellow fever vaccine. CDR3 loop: CASSPFGTPLIYTGELFF. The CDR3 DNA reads TGCGCCAGCAGCCCATTTGGGACTCCACTTATTTACACCGGGGAGCTGTTTTTT.